This entry concerns a single T cell receptor (beta chain). The antigen is unknown. Some clones are missing from TCRdb's copy, which holds only in-frame ones; the method was immunoSEQ multiplex PCR. The data show roughly 1,800,000 clones, over 85% seen once. CDR1 is LGHNA and CDR2 is YSLEER in the germline V gene. Trimming stripped 0 bases from V and 3 bases from J, with 14 bases between. The CDR3 length is 16 residues. This entry belongs to a study of shared clonotypes between healthy human individuals. Study-level points and caveats: Shared clonotypes across all four donors exceeded non-shared ones in generation probability. Collection of samples was limited to blood; tissue repertoires likely differ.

Cells designated naive CD8 were CD45RO-negative and were positively selected for CCR7, with terminally differentiated effector memory CD45RA+ cells excluded. Material: naive CD8+ T cells sorted from blood. The receptor was derived from a man younger than 35 in good health. The J gene is TRBJ1-2, the V gene TRBV4-3, with D unclear. The CDR3 nucleotides are TGCGCCAGCAGCCAAGACGTGGCCAGCATTTACTATGGCTACACCTTC. Translated, it gives CASSQDVASIYYGYTF.